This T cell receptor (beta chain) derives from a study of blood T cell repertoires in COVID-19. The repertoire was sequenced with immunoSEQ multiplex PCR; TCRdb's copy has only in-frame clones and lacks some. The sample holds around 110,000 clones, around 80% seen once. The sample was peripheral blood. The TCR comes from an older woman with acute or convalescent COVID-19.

The CDR3 protein is CASSHPSLETQYF. The CDR3 DNA sequence: TGTGCCAGCAGTCATCCTAGCCTAGAGACCCAGTACTTC. V usage is TRBV7-2 and J usage is TRBJ2-5; tentative D call: TRBD2 (5 bases). The CDR3 consists of 13 residues. Germline V gene lookup returns CDR1 SGHTA and CDR2 FQGNSA. The V gene lost 6 bases and the J gene lost 4 bases, with 12 bases spanning the gap.